The clone carrying this T cell receptor beta chain has a count of ten or more. The data are from a study of beta chain features in type 1 diabetes. Sequencing targeted expressed TCRB transcripts, as all isolated RNA had been reverse transcribed. The repertoire was sequenced with immunoSEQ multiplex PCR; TCRdb's copy has only in-frame clones and lacks some. The data hold roughly 150,000 clones, with roughly 8.1% observed a single time. The sequenced sample consisted of central memory CD4+ T cells from blood. This clonotype was obtained from a man younger than 30 in good health.

Here the CDR3 reads CASSVAGTEGETQYF. The DNA for the CDR3 is TGTGCCAGCAGCGTAGCTGGCACAGAGGGAGAGACCCAGTACTTC. This chain connects TRBV9 to TRBJ2-5; D is perhaps TRBD2 (5 bases). Germline V gives CDR1 SGDLS, CDR2 YYNGEE. The V end lost 0 bases, the J end lost 4 bases, and 13 bases lay between the germline ends. The CDR3 sequence is 15 residues long.